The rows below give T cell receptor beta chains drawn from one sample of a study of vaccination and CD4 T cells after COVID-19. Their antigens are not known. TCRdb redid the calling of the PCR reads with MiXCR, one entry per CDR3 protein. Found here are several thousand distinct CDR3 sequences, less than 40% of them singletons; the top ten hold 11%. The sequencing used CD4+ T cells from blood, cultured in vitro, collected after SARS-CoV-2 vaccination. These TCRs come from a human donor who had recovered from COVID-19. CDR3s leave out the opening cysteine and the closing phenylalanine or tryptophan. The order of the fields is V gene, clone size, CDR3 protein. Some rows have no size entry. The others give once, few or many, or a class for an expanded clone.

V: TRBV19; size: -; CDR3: ASRNDRRGGQETQY
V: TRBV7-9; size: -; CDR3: ASSWITGGAEQPQH
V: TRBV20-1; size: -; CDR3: SARQQGPAGNEQY
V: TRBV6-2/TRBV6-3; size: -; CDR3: ASSYGGSNPTDTQY
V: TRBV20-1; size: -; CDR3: SARVPGPTEAF
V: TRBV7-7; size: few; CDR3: ASSLAGGESWETQY
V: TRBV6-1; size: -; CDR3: ASSVEKGAETQY
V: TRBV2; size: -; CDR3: ASSAAATETQY
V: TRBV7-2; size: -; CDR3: ASSLAVGREDGYT
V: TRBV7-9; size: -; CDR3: ASSSGRLNTEAF
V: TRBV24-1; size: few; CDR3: ATSDVRAGELF